The 14 T cell receptor beta chains given below trace back to one sample, sequenced in a study of naive CD8 T cells in extremely preterm neonates. Sequencing used immunoSEQ multiplex PCR; TCRdb keeps in-frame clones, though not all of them. Among 5,500 to 6,000 clones, almost 98% were seen once, and the ten largest hold 0.3% to 0.4%. The material sequenced was naive CD8+ T cells from blood. Receptors originate from a human donor in good health.

The V call is TRBV2, the J call TRBJ1-4; D not resolved. Looked up from germline, CDR1 is SNHLY and CDR2 is FYNNEI. Trimming removed 7 bases at V and 7 bases at J, with 13 bases between. This CDR3 contains 13 residues. The CDR3 loop reads CASTRISGEKLFF. CDR3 DNA: TGTGCCAGCACTCGGATAAGCGGTGAAAAACTGTTTTTT.

The chain links TRBV5-4 to TRBJ2-7, with D tentatively TRBD2 (6 bases). V shed 7 bases and J shed 3 bases, with 8 bases lying between them. This CDR3 contains 11 residues. Per germline, CDR1 SGHNT and CDR2 YYREEE (reference sequence). For the CDR3, the DNA is TGTGCCAGCTGGAGGGGCTACGAGCAGTACTTC. Translated, it gives CASWRGYEQYF. The full variable domain, with the rest looked up from reference TRBV5-4 and TRBJ2-7, is ETGVTQSPTHLIKTRGQQVTLRCSSQSGHNTVSWYQQALGQGPQFIFQYYREEENGRGNFPPRFSGLQFPNYSSELNVNALELDDSALYLCASWRGYEQYFGPGTRLTVT.

The chain links TRBV9 to TRBJ1-3, with D uncertain. Trimming removed 2 bases from V and 1 base from J, with 10 bases in between. This CDR3 comprises 15 residues. CDR1 SGDLS and CDR2 YYNGEE come from the germline V gene. CDR3 sequence reads: CASSVLPLSGNTIYF. The DNA for the CDR3 is TGTGCCAGCAGCGTCCTGCCCCTATCTGGAAACACCATATATTTT. Combining the CDR3 with reference TRBV9 and TRBJ1-3 gives the whole variable domain DSGVTQTPKHLITATGQRVTLRCSPRSGDLSVYWYQQSLDQGLQFLIQYYNGEERAKGNILERFSAQQFPDLHSELNLSSLELGDSALYFCASSVLPLSGNTIYFGEGSWLTVV.

J is TRBJ2-5 and V is TRBV7-2; possibly TRBD2 for D (7 bases). V gave up 1 base and J gave up 4 bases, with 13 bases separating them. Germline V CDR1 and CDR2: SGHTA, FQGNSA. The CDR3 runs to 15 residues. The CDR3 coding sequence is TGTGCCAGCAGCTTAGTCGGGGGGCAGAGAGAGACCCAGTACTTC. As protein: CASSLVGGQRETQYF.

This clone has just a few counts. CDR3 protein: CASSVVPTGTEAFF. The CDR3 DNA reads TGTGCCAGCAGCGTAGTCCCCACAGGGACTGAAGCTTTCTTT. The rearrangement links TRBV9 to TRBJ1-1; D possibly corresponds to TRBD1 (6 bases). Trimming stripped 0 bases from V and 5 bases from J, with 11 bases between. The CDR3 length is 14 residues. The germline V gene encodes CDR1 SGDLS and CDR2 YYNGEE.

The chain has TRBV7-3 and TRBJ2-1; 7 bases match TRBD2. The V gene end was trimmed by 3 bases and the J gene end by 1 base; junction bases not matched to a gene: 3. Germline V gene lookup returns CDR1 SGHTA and CDR2 FQGTGA. The CDR3 loop spans 15 amino acids. The DNA of the CDR3 is TGTGCCAGCAGCTTGGAACTAGCGTCCTACAATGAGCAGTTCTTC. Translation: CASSLELASYNEQFF.

The chain recombines TRBV6-6 with TRBJ2-1; D is unclear. This CDR3 is built from 10 residues. Germline CDR1 and CDR2: MNHNY and SVGAGI (reference sequence). V lost 6 bases, J lost 7 bases, and 4 bases lay in between. The DNA for the CDR3 is TGTGCCAGCAGATTAAATGAGCAGTTCTTC. Translation gives CASRLNEQFF.

This rearrangement joins TRBV4-2 to TRBJ2-3; 9 bases line up with TRBD2. With 1 base clipped from V and 4 bases from J, the junction kept 12 bases outside the gene matches. The CDR3 is made up of 18 amino acids. Per germline, CDR1 LGHNA and CDR2 YNFKEQ. The CDR3 spells CASSQGRLAGGPPDTQYF. The DNA for the CDR3 is TGTGCCAGCAGCCAAGGTCGCCTGGCGGGGGGGCCCCCAGATACGCAGTATTTT.

The chain couples TRBV6-5 to TRBJ1-2; tentative D call: TRBD1 (6 bases). Trimming removed 5 bases from V and 5 bases from J, with 9 bases in between. CDR1 is MNHEY and CDR2 is SVGAGI in the germline V gene. The CDR3 totals 12 residues. The CDR3 reads CASSRGGYGYTF. In nucleotides, the CDR3 is TGTGCCAGCAGTAGGGGGGGGTATGGCTACACCTTC.

The chain recombines TRBV6-4 with TRBJ1-1; tentative D call: TRBD1 (5 bases). The germline V and J ends were trimmed by 2 bases and 4 bases, with 8 bases remaining between them. The CDR3 sequence is 13 residues long. CDR1 is MRHNA and CDR2 is SNTAGT in the germline V gene. CDR3 bases: TGTGCCAGCAGTGACAGTAGGGGCACTGAAGCTTTCTTT. This sequence encodes CASSDSRGTEAFF.

The chain employs TRBV7-9 and TRBJ1-2, with a tentative D call TRBD1 (5 bases). Germline CDR1 SEHNR, CDR2 FQNEAQ (reference sequence). Between the trimmed V and J ends, which lost 5 bases and 8 bases, there was a span of 24 bases. The CDR3 length is 16 residues. This chain's CDR3 is CASSPVGRGATGGYTF. CDR3 nucleotides: TGTGCCAGCAGCCCGGTGGGGAGGGGCGCTACGGGGGGCTACACCTTC.

V is TRBV11-2 and J is TRBJ1-3, with 7 bases matching TRBD1. Germline CDR1 reads SGHAT; CDR2 reads FQNNGV. The CDR3 spans 18 residues. With V trimmed by 4 bases and J by 2 bases, 14 bases remained unmatched. CDR3 DNA sequence: TGTGCCAGCAGCTGGAGTATTACAGGGGTTTCAGCTGGAAACACCATATATTTT. Translating it yields CASSWSITGVSAGNTIYF.

The rearrangement uses TRBV27 and TRBJ2-3; D is unresolved. Germline V gene sequence: CDR1 MNHEY, CDR2 SMNVEV (reference sequence). V was trimmed by 1 base and J by 4 bases, leaving 6 bases between them. The CDR3 sequence is 13 residues long. CDR3 residues: CASSLFRADTQYF. CDR3 coding DNA: TGTGCCAGCAGTTTATTCCGGGCAGATACGCAGTATTTT.

V is TRBV18 and J is TRBJ1-3; 12 bases match TRBD1. CDR3 length: 16 amino acids. The ends lost 4 bases at V and 0 bases at J; junction bases unmatched: 1. Per the germline V gene, CDR1 is KGHSH and CDR2 is LQKENI. The DNA for the CDR3 is TGTGCCAGCTCACGGGACAGGGGGCGCTCTGGAAACACCATATATTTT. The encoded protein is CASSRDRGRSGNTIYF. The whole variable domain, remainder taken from reference TRBV18 and TRBJ1-3, is NAGVMQNPRHLVRRRGQEARLRCSPMKGHSHVYWYRQLPEEGLKFMVYLQKENIIDESGMPKERFSAEFPKEGPSILRIQQVVRGDSAAYFCASSRDRGRSGNTIYFGEGSWLTVV.